The sequence of this T cell receptor (beta chain) was determined in a study of OX40 agonist ivuxolimab in advanced cancers. The CDR3 spans 11 residues. Trimming removed 2 bases at V and 4 bases at J, with 6 bases between. The germline V gene has CDR1 DFQATT and CDR2 SNEGSKA (reference sequence). The method was immunoSEQ multiplex PCR; TCRdb's version includes in-frame clones alone and lacks a portion of them. The table records about 22,000 clones, 80% to 90% of them present only once. This specimen consisted of CD4+ or CD8+ T cells sorted from blood, obtained in a trial of the OX40 agonist ivuxolimab. V usage is TRBV20-1 and J usage is TRBJ2-7; D is unclear. This clonotype originated in an adult with an advanced solid tumor such as melanoma, head and neck, liver or kidney cancer. The CDR3 loop reads CSARIGYEQYF. CDR3 coding DNA: TGCAGTGCTAGAATCGGATACGAGCAGTACTTC.